This T cell receptor (beta chain) was identified during a study of PD-L1 blockade in urothelial cancer. Background on the study: Beginning in about 2014, patients received atezolizumab, given as 1,200 mg intravenously every 3 weeks.

Spike-ins of synthetic TCR analog templates went into each PCR. Measured with immunoSEQ multiplex PCR; TCRdb has only the in-frame clones, and not every one. Among 90,000 to 100,000 clones, nearly 90% were seen once, and the ten largest hold around 1.7%. Indicated time point: pretreatment peripheral blood. This CDR3 is 15 amino acids long. V lost 5 bases, J lost 1 base, and 6 bases stayed unmatched. Germline lookup yields CDR1 SGHRS and CDR2 YFSETQ. The starting material was PBMCs, obtained around atezolizumab (anti-PD-L1) treatment. The V gene is TRBV5-1, the J gene TRBJ2-3; 8 nucleotides line up with TRBD2. The clonotype originates from a man aged 60-69 years with urothelial cancer. CDR3 nucleotide sequence: TGCGCCAGCAGTTGGGCGGGGGGCCGCACAGATACGCAGTATTTT. Amino acid sequence: CASSWAGGRTDTQYF.